The TCR beta chain under discussion was sequenced for a study of T cell repertoires in ileal Crohn's disease. Study-level information: At surgery, about 36% of patients smoked, with median disease duration 7.9 years. M6 samples are neoterminal ileum biopsies from postoperative colonoscopy.

As to this clone: The antigen remains undetermined.

Time point given: neoterminal ileum biopsy at postoperative endoscopy, about 6 months after surgery. General study findings and limits: Clonal expansions were more frequent in active smokers than non-smokers at surgery. High-frequency clones were more common in sorted CD8 than CD4 cells.

Generated by immunoSEQ multiplex PCR, the TCRdb table keeps only in-frame clones and is missing some. The data show about 62,000 clones, roughly nine tenths seen once. This receptor was identified in an adult with Crohn's disease. The sample consisted of ileal tissue.

The CDR3 loop is CASSTRGELADTQYF. CDR3 coding DNA: TGCGCCAGCAGCACCCGGGGGGAGTTGGCAGATACGCAGTATTTT. The chain employs TRBV4-1 and TRBJ2-3, with 7 bases aligning to TRBD2. CDR3 length equals 15 residues. V lost 5 bases, J lost 4 bases, and 9 bases stayed unmatched. The germline CDR1 and CDR2 sequences are MGHRA and YSYEKL.